This T cell receptor beta chain was captured by sequencing in a study of blood T cell repertoires in COVID-19. Study-wide context: Acute and convalescent COVID-19 specimens originated in the United States, Italy and Spain. T cells, B-cell-depleted T cells, or PBMCs provided the cDNA or gDNA that served as material.

The assay was immunoSEQ multiplex PCR, and TCRdb's table has in-frame clones only and misses some. This table has tens of thousands of clones, around 84% appearing once. This CDR3 region has 15 residues. Germline CDR1 SGHKS, CDR2 YYEKEE (reference sequence). Trimming stripped 4 bases from V and 7 bases from J, with 17 bases between. The chain uses TRBV5-5 and TRBJ1-4, with D possibly matching TRBD1 (6 bases). The sample comprised peripheral blood. The TCR originated in a man aged 45 to 65 with active COVID-19. In DNA form, the CDR3 reads TGTGCCAGCAGCCACGGGGGGGCTGAGAGTGAAAAACTGTTTTTT. The encoded protein is CASSHGGAESEKLFF.